A single sample is the source of the 10 T cell receptor beta chains below, sequenced in a study of T cell responses to AZD1222 COVID-19 vaccine. Here immunoSEQ multiplex PCR was the method, and the copy in TCRdb shows in-frame clones only, minus some. This table has about 130,000 clones, around nine tenths appearing once. The input for sequencing was peripheral blood, taken on day 0 of AZD1222 vaccination. Receptor source: an adult in good health.

The chain is built from TRBV5-5 and TRBJ2-2; 10 bases fit TRBD2. After removal of 5 bases from V and 8 bases from J, the junction contained 9 bases not matched to a gene. In germline, CDR1 is SGHKS, CDR2 YYEKEE (reference sequence). The CDR3 covers 15 residues. CDR3 amino acids: CASRPSSGRQGELFF. The CDR3 coding sequence is TGTGCCAGCAGACCATCTAGCGGGAGACAGGGGGAGCTGTTTTTT.

V usage is TRBV15 and J usage is TRBJ1-1, with D possibly being TRBD1 (5 bases). The CDR3 covers 14 residues. Trimming left V 8 bases short and J 5 bases short, with 18 bases between. Germline V gene data show CDR1 as LNHNV and CDR2 as YYDKDF (reference sequence). The CDR3 nucleotides read TGTGCCACCGGATTCAACCCAGGGTGGACTGAAGCTTTCTTT. This sequence encodes CATGFNPGWTEAFF.

The chain has TRBV30 and TRBJ1-2; D is perhaps TRBD1 (6 bases). Germline lookup yields CDR1 GTSNPN and CDR2 SVGIG (reference sequence). The length of the CDR3 is 14 residues. V lost 1 base to trimming and J lost 2 bases, with 11 bases between them. The CDR3 nucleotides are TGTGCCTGGAGTGCAGACAGGCCCAACTATGGCTACACCTTC. Protein product: CAWSADRPNYGYTF. Variable domain in full (rest from reference TRBV30 and TRBJ1-2): SQTIHQWPATLVQPVGSPLSLECTVEGTSNPNLYWYRQAAGRGLQLLFYSVGIGQISSEVPQNLSASRPQDRQFILSSKKLLLSDSGFYLCAWSADRPNYGYTFGSGTRLTVV.

The genes are TRBV9 and TRBJ2-2, with D maybe TRBD2 (6 bases). This CDR3 is built from 17 residues. Trimming shortened V by 0 bases and J by 6 bases, and 18 bases separated the two germline ends. CDR1 and CDR2 (germline): SGDLS, YYNGEE. The CDR3 sequence: CASSVALELPGAGELFF. The CDR3 bases are TGTGCCAGCAGCGTAGCTCTCGAGCTCCCGGGAGCCGGGGAGCTGTTTTTT. The full variable domain, its missing parts supplied by reference TRBV9 and TRBJ2-2, is DSGVTQTPKHLITATGQRVTLRCSPRSGDLSVYWYQQSLDQGLQFLIQYYNGEERAKGNILERFSAQQFPDLHSELNLSSLELGDSALYFCASSVALELPGAGELFFGEGSRLTVL.

J is TRBJ2-1 and V is TRBV18; 8 nucleotides agree with TRBD2. The junction had 7 bases not matched to a gene; V was cut back by 3 bases and J by 9 bases. The CDR3 contains 14 residues. From germline, CDR1 is KGHSH and CDR2 LQKENI. CDR3 amino acids: CASSPGLGDSEQFF. The CDR3 DNA sequence: TGTGCCAGCTCACCGGGACTAGGAGACAGTGAGCAGTTCTTC.

The chain carries TRBV6-2 or TRBV6-3 and TRBJ1-5; D is ambiguous. CDR3 size: 14 residues. Germline V gives CDR1 MNHEY, CDR2 SVGEGT. Deletions cut 5 bases from V and 7 bases from J, with 15 bases between. The CDR3 bases are TGTGCCAGCAGTCCCCCCCAGGCGCGGCAGCCCCAGCATTTT. Translating gives CASSPPQARQPQHF.

The chain joins TRBV7-9 to TRBJ2-5, with 9 bases fitting TRBD2. The germline CDR1 and CDR2 sequences are SEHNR and FQNEAQ (reference sequence). J lost 2 bases, V lost 7 bases, and 8 bases had no gene match. The CDR3 is 15 amino acids. CDR3 bases: TGTGCCAGCACTCAATATAGCGGGGGACAAGAGACCCAGTACTTC. Protein sequence: CASTQYSGGQETQYF.

The genes are TRBV12-3 or TRBV12-4 and TRBJ1-2, with unresolved D. Between the trimmed V and J ends, which lost 2 bases and 8 bases, there was a span of 6 bases. This CDR3 has 11 residues. The CDR3 sequence is CASSLPLGYTF. CDR3 in DNA: TGTGCCAGCAGTTTACCGTTGGGCTACACCTTC.

The chain recombines TRBV18 with TRBJ2-3; 7 bases fit TRBD1. Trimming at V came to 5 bases and at J to 5 bases, leaving 7 bases not matched to a gene. Germline CDR1 KGHSH, CDR2 LQKENI. The CDR3 contains 14 residues. The CDR3, as DNA: TGTGCCAGCTCAACCAGGGGGACCGGAGATACGCAGTATTTT. This sequence encodes CASSTRGTGDTQYF.

The CDR3 loop is CASSYTRGSNEQYF. Written as DNA, the CDR3 is TGTGCCAGCAGTTATACCCGCGGGAGCAACGAGCAGTACTTC. The V and J genes are TRBV6-5 and TRBJ2-7; 7 bases agree with TRBD2. Unmatched junction bases numbered 7, after V lost 3 bases and J lost 5 bases. This CDR3 has 14 amino acids. The germline V gene encodes CDR1 MNHEY and CDR2 SVGAGI.